This TCR beta chain was documented in a study of T cells in Graves' hyperthyroidism and ophthalmopathy (dated by TCRdb to 2018 to 2020). Context from the whole study: Peripheral blood was sampled at the time of initial diagnosis, prior to any treatment. In about 6 Graves' hyperthyroidism patients, the study also compared T-cell repertoires from thyroid tissue with T-cell repertoires from blood. According to the paper, TCR Vbeta CDR3 sequencing was carried out on around 140 peripheral blood samples, which came from fewer than 50 ophthalmopathy, around 74 hyperthyroidism and roughly 17 progressor patients. The roughly 91 discovery patients were randomly divided into training and test sets at a 7:3 ratio. To identify distinguishing TCR V-J signatures, a discovery cohort of some 100 patients was used, comprising approximately 40 with Graves' ophthalmopathy and around 57 with stable Graves' hyperthyroidism. An independent validation cohort of fewer than 20 hyperthyroidism patients and 17 patients who later progressed to ophthalmopathy tested prospective prediction of ophthalmopathy. Following sampling, methimazole starting at 30 mg daily was given to hyperthyroidism patients, and high-dose intravenous methylprednisolone was given to ophthalmopathy patients. Points the paper makes about the study in general: Most expanded thyroid clonotypes (frequency above 0.001) were also found in blood, which suggests that blood repertoires may mirror thyroid immune responses. Sample size was not statistically predetermined, and blinding of investigators to group allocation was not performed. Ophthalmopathy was separated from stable hyperthyroidism by a 13 V-J signature model, with approximately 85% sensitivity and about 81% specificity obtained in cross-validation and 80%/75% obtained in testing. In validation, the model predicted progression to ophthalmopathy with over 60% sensitivity and over 72% specificity, a median of roughly seven months before onset.

This clonotype came up a few times. Which antigen it targets is not known. One end of the junction is discordant with germline, which a read error may explain. Amplification of TCR beta CDR3 regions was carried out from RNA transcripts. For the first round of RT-PCR on the TCR CDR3, the HTBI primer set was used together with the Qiagen OneStep RT-PCR kit. The libraries were constructed in a second round of multiplex PCR and then size-selected and purified. Paired-end sequencing of the libraries was performed with 100 bp reads on an Illumina HiSeq2000. Per the authors' processing: SOAPnuke was used to process the raw data, throwing out any read that contained adapters or uncalled bases, had a mean Phred below 15, or lacked an exact constant-primer or identifier match. High-quality paired reads were merged with COPE v1.2.5, and unique nucleotide sequences were defined as clonotypes. MiTCR v1.1 was used to align clonotypes to the IMGT TRBV, TRBD and TRBJ reference segments. The analysis included only V-J combinations with a frequency above 0.0001, which together covered roughly 99% of the repertoires. A TCS score was defined as the ratio of F50 (clonal expansion) to E x V (chaos), with BLOSUM62-based TCRdist applied between CDR3 peptides within each V-J. Welch's t-statistics and random forest reduced 514 V-J features to 13, which were used in a naive Bayes classifier (R e1071). The similarity between thyroid and blood repertoires was quantified using the Morisita-Horn index. TCRdb ran its own pipeline on the public reads, namely fastp trimming at Q25 and MiXCR clone calling, and kept in-frame beta chains. Rows are combined by CDR3 protein, so each entry shows the most common genes and DNA. What appears here as the V and J calls and clone size reflects TCRdb's work, not the paper's. The sample table holds 700,000 to 950,000 distinct CDR3 sequences, of which roughly 32% were seen once. Less than 35% of the sample is in the top ten clones.

A patient counted as having stable Graves' hyperthyroidism if no progression to ophthalmopathy occurred over 18 months of follow-up. The hyperthyroidism patients were between 18 and 65 years old and newly diagnosed, with a disease duration of less than 2 months. Exclusion was applied to patients with uncontrolled infections, other autoimmune diseases, pregnancy or lactation. Clinical symptoms, serum thyroxine and TRAb, thyroid ultrasound, and orbital computed tomography formed the basis for the diagnoses. PBMCs were separated from roughly 10 ml of fresh peripheral blood using Ficoll-Paque density gradient centrifugation. Total RNA was extracted with Trizol reagent, and quality was checked on an Agilent 2100 Bioanalyzer. Counted from cysteine to phenylalanine, this CDR3 has 14 amino acids. CDR3 DNA is the only sequence kept; it has 42 bases, read in frame from the first base. According to the germline V gene, CDR1 reads SGHRS and CDR2 reads YFSETQ.

Input material: blood. The chain links TRBV5-1 with TRBJ2-7; possibly the D gene is TRBD1, per 6 matching bases. This TCR came from a woman between 35 and 50 years old with Graves' hyperthyroidism. The DNA sequence is TGTGCCAGCAGCCGCTATGGACAGACCTACGAGCAGTACTTC. Its protein product is CASSRYGQTYEQYF.